Listed below are T cell receptor beta chains from one sample, sequenced in a study of T cells in Graves' hyperthyroidism and ophthalmopathy. TCRdb fed the multiplex PCR reads into MiXCR, producing one record per CDR3 protein. The sample yields approximately 600,000 distinct CDR3 sequences, approximately 15% seen once. The sequencing sample was made of blood. The origin of the receptors is a woman in her late teens or twenties with Graves' ophthalmopathy. CDR3s include the opening cysteine and the closing phenylalanine or tryptophan. D genes are given only for firm matches. Rows may omit the clone size; those that give it use once, few, many or a size class.

CDR3 DNA	CDR3 protein	V gene	D gene	J gene	clone size
TGTGCCGGACACGCTAGCGGGAGGGCCAGCGAGCAGTACTTC	CAGHASGRASEQYF	TRBV6-1	TRBD2	TRBJ2-7	many
TGCAGTGCAACACAGGGGGCACGGCAGCCCCAGCATTTT	CSATQGARQPQHF	TRBV20-1	TRBD1	TRBJ1-5	many
TGTGCCAGCATTTCCGGGGCGTTGAACACTGAAGCTTTCTTT	CASISGALNTEAFF	TRBV28	NA	TRBJ1-1	NA
TGCAGTGCTAGAGATCGAAGGGACCGGGGCTATGGCTACACCTTC	CSARDRRDRGYGYTF	TRBV20-1	NA	TRBJ1-2	many
TGTGCCAGCAGCTTGGGCCGTCACTACGAGCAGTACTTC	CASSLGRHYEQYF	TRBV11-3	NA	TRBJ2-7	many
TGTGCCACCAGTGATTGGGGAGCCCCGGAGACCCAGTACTTC	CATSDWGAPETQYF	TRBV24-1	NA	TRBJ2-5	few
TGTGCCAGCAGCTTACGTGATCTCGGGGAGCCCCAGCATTTT	CASSLRDLGEPQHF	TRBV13	NA	TRBJ1-5	NA
TGCAGTGCTAGAGATTTACAGGGGTCCCTTACAGATACGCAGTATTTT	CSARDLQGSLTDTQYF	TRBV20-1	TRBD1	TRBJ2-3	many
TGTGCCAGCAGCTTGGGGACGACTCCTCCGGGCCTATATGGCTACACCTTC	CASSLGTTPPGLYGYTF	TRBV5-5	NA	TRBJ1-2	few
TGCAGTGCTAGAGATCCGGAGGGGGAGGCCATGAACACTGAAGCTTTCTTT	CSARDPEGEAMNTEAFF	TRBV20-1	NA	TRBJ1-1	many
TGTGCCAGCAGTTACTCGGCTGGCTGGGGCGAGCAGTACTTC	CASSYSAGWGEQYF	TRBV6-6	NA	TRBJ2-7	NA
TGTGCCAGCAAGCCAGGGCCTTACAATGAGCAGTTCTTC	CASKPGPYNEQFF	TRBV2	NA	TRBJ2-1	many
TGTGCCAGCAGCTGGACAGGAAGTCTGCCTGAAGCTTTCTTT	CASSWTGSLPEAFF	TRBV27	TRBD1	TRBJ1-1	few
TGTGCCAGCAGATCGGCCAATGAAAAACTGTTTTTT	CASRSANEKLFF	TRBV6-1	NA	TRBJ1-4	NA
TGTGCCAGCAGTTACTCGAACCGCGGGGGCTTTGAAGCTTTCTTT	CASSYSNRGGFEAFF	TRBV6-6	NA	TRBJ1-1	many
TGTGCCAGCAGCTTAGTAGGGACTAGCGCCAATGAGCAGTTCTTC	CASSLVGTSANEQFF	TRBV7-9	TRBD2	TRBJ2-1	many
TGTGCCAGCAGTTTTAACGGAGCCAAAAACATTCAGTACTTC	CASSFNGAKNIQYF	TRBV12-3/TRBV12-4	NA	TRBJ2-4	many
TGTGCCAGCAGTTTTAAGCCTCCTATGGCTAGCGGGGGGAATGAGCAGTTCTTC	CASSFKPPMASGGNEQFF	TRBV27	TRBD2	TRBJ2-1	many
TGTGCCAGTAGTATGGGTGTCGGAGGCTTGAACACTGAAGCTTTCTTT	CASSMGVGGLNTEAFF	TRBV19	NA	TRBJ1-1	few
TGTGCCAGCAGCTTAGGGACGCACCAAGAGACCCAGTACTTC	CASSLGTHQETQYF	TRBV7-2	NA	TRBJ2-5	many
TGTGCCAGTAGTAATCAGAAGCAGAACACTGAAGCTTTCTTT	CASSNQKQNTEAFF	TRBV19	NA	TRBJ1-1	NA
TGTGCCAGCAGTGGAGGGGGTTCTGGGGCCAACGTCCTGACTTTC	CASSGGGSGANVLTF	TRBV28	NA	TRBJ2-6	many
TGTGCCAGCAGTGACCCCGGGCCCATAGGCAATGAGCAGTTCTTC	CASSDPGPIGNEQFF	TRBV25-1	NA	TRBJ2-1	NA
TGTGCCAGCAGCTTATGGGCAAGAGGGATTAACTATGGCTACACCTTC	CASSLWARGINYGYTF	TRBV11-2	NA	TRBJ1-2	many
TGTGCCAGTAGTATAAGAGGAGAAACAGATACGCAGTATTTT	CASSIRGETDTQYF	TRBV19	NA	TRBJ2-3	NA
TGTGCCAGCAGCTTGTTTCGACAGCTATCCGGGTGGGCCATGAACACTGAAGCTTTCTTT	CASSLFRQLSGWAMNTEAFF	TRBV7-2	NA	TRBJ1-1	NA
TGCGCCAGCAGCTCTTACCACAGGGGGTATGCTGGGGCCAACGTCCTGACTTTC	CASSSYHRGYAGANVLTF	TRBV4-3	TRBD1	TRBJ2-6	NA
TGTGCCAGCTCACCCGCCCCTTTTACAGGGGGGGGGGAGCAGTACTTC	CASSPAPFTGGGEQYF	TRBV18	NA	TRBJ2-7	few
TGTGCCAGCAGCGTATTTGGGACCTCCGGACCCTACGAGCAGTACTTC	CASSVFGTSGPYEQYF	TRBV9	NA	TRBJ2-7	few
TGTGCCAGCAGACAAGGGACTAGCGGGGCCTACGAGCAGTACTTC	CASRQGTSGAYEQYF	TRBV6-1	TRBD2	TRBJ2-7	few
TGCAGCGTTGTTCAGCCGGGGGCGACGGGAGCTTTCTTT	CSVVQPGATGAFF	TRBV29-1	NA	TRBJ1-1	NA
TGTGCCAGCAGTTTTCGCGGGAGAAACATTCAGTACTTC	CASSFRGRNIQYF	TRBV27	TRBD2	TRBJ2-4	NA
TGTGCCAGCAGCTGGACAGGGGCGACATTTTCGAGAACCGGGGAGCTGTTTTTT	CASSWTGATFSRTGELFF	TRBV12-3/TRBV12-4	TRBD1	TRBJ2-2	many